A single sample gave rise to the 18 T cell receptor beta chains below, sequenced in a study of identical twins. TCRdb re-called the 5' RACE reads through MiXCR, storing one row per CDR3 protein. The sample comprises approximately 690,000 distinct CDR3 sequences, less than 7% of which are singletons, and around 1.9% rests with the top ten. The sample comprised naive T cells sorted from blood. The source of these receptors is a man aged 18 to 29 in good health.

The sample holds many counts of this clonotype. This rearrangement joins TRBV5-1 to TRBJ1-1; D unresolved. In germline, CDR1 is SGHRS, CDR2 YFSETQ. The V end lost 2 bases, the J end lost 1 base, and 9 bases lay between the germline ends. This CDR3 has 14 amino acids. Here the CDR3 DNA reads TGCGCCAGCAGCTTCGACTGGGAGAACACTGAAGCTTTCTTT. It specifies CASSFDWENTEAFF. Together with reference TRBV5-1 and TRBJ1-1, the CDR3 gives the full variable domain: KAGVTQTPRYLIKTRGQQVTLSCSPISGHRSVSWYQQTPGQGLQFLFEYFSETQRNKGNFPGRFSGRQFSNSRSEMNVSTLELGDSALYLCASSFDWENTEAFFGQGTRLTVV.

This clonotype has at least ten counts. J is TRBJ2-3 and V is TRBV5-1; TRBD2 agrees at 7 bases. Per germline, CDR1 SGHRS and CDR2 YFSETQ. V lost 0 bases to trimming and J lost 2 bases; unmatched junction nucleotides: 3. CDR3 size: 15 residues. The CDR3 DNA follows: TGCGCCAGCAGCTTGGTCGGGACTACCACAGATACGCAGTATTTT. Its translation: CASSLVGTTTDTQYF.

This clonotype was detected many times. The rearrangement uses TRBV7-8 and TRBJ2-7, with D possibly being TRBD1 (5 bases). Germline CDR1 SGHVS, CDR2 FQNEAQ. V was pared by 5 bases and J by 0 bases, with 11 bases between. This CDR3 has 14 residues. This CDR3 reads CASSPTGSSYEQYF. Here the CDR3 DNA reads TGTGCCAGCAGCCCAACAGGAAGCTCCTACGAGCAGTACTTC.

The chain carries TRBV6-2 or TRBV6-3 and TRBJ2-7; 10 bases are a match to TRBD2. This CDR3 is built from 16 residues. Germline V gene data show CDR1 as MNHEY and CDR2 as SVGEGT. Trimming cost V 8 bases and J 6 bases; bases outside gene matches: 16. CDR3 DNA sequence: TGTGCCAGCCGGTCTTCCGGAGTAGCGGGAGGACGCGAGCAGTACGTC. Protein product: CASRSSGVAGGREQYV.

V gene TRBV29-1 combines with J gene TRBJ2-5, with D perhaps being TRBD1 or TRBD2 (5 bases each). CDR1 and CDR2 (germline): SQVTM, ANQGSEA. V lost 3 bases to trimming and J lost 1 base, with 18 bases between them. This CDR3 region has 16 residues. CDR3 bases: TGCAGCGTTGAGGGGACGACCGGATCCAGCCAAGAGACCCAGTACTTC. Its protein product is CSVEGTTGSSQETQYF.

This clonotype was seen only a few times. CDR3 loop: CASSPLRSGYEQYF. The CDR3 DNA reads TGTGCCAGCAGCCCCCTTAGGTCCGGGTACGAGCAGTACTTC. The J gene is TRBJ2-7, the V gene TRBV28; D uncertain. The CDR3 covers 14 residues. The germline CDR1 and CDR2 sequences are MDHEN and SYDVKM. V lost 6 bases to trimming and J lost 4 bases, with 16 bases between them. Full variable domain (outside the CDR3, taken from reference TRBV28 and TRBJ2-7): DVKVTQSSRYLVKRTGEKVFLECVQDMDHENMFWYRQDPGLGLRLIYFSYDVKMKEKGDIPEGYSVSREKKERFSLILESASTNQTSMYLCASSPLRSGYEQYFGPGTRLTVT.

This chain joins TRBV11-3 and TRBJ2-2; 7 bases align to TRBD2. CDR1 is SGHNT, CDR2 YENEEA, per germline. This CDR3 is built from 15 residues. V dropped 3 bases and J dropped 3; count of bases not matched to a gene: 4. The CDR3 coding sequence is TGTGCCAGCAGCTTCGGGGGGTATGACACCGGGGAGCTGTTTTTT. Its translation: CASSFGGYDTGELFF.

The chain couples TRBV7-8 to TRBJ2-1, with 8 bases fitting TRBD2. Germline CDR1 and CDR2: SGHVS and FQNEAQ. The CDR3 is 17 residues long. With 1 base clipped from V and 6 bases from J, the junction kept 11 bases outside the gene matches. The CDR3 sequence is CASSLDIGTSIRNEQFF. CDR3 in DNA: TGTGCCAGCAGCTTAGATATTGGGACTAGTATCCGCAATGAGCAGTTCTTC. The full variable domain, completed using reference TRBV7-8 and TRBJ2-1, is GAGVSQSPRYKVAKRGQDVALRCDPISGHVSLFWYQQALGQGPEFLTYFQNEAQLDKSGLPSDRFFAERPEGSVSTLKIQRTQQEDSAVYLCASSLDIGTSIRNEQFFGPGTRLTVL.

The chain uses TRBV28 and TRBJ2-7, with D maybe TRBD2 (6 bases). The CDR3 runs 15 residues. In germline, CDR1 is MDHEN, CDR2 SYDVKM. Trimming removed 1 base from V and 4 bases from J, with 14 bases in between. The DNA of the CDR3 is TGTGCCAGCAGTTTATCAGGAGAGGGACTGTACGAGCAGTACTTC. Encoded protein: CASSLSGEGLYEQYF.

At least ten counts were recorded for this clonotype. The V call is TRBV14, the J call TRBJ2-3; 11 positions agree with TRBD2. The CDR3 is 18 amino acids. The junction had 7 bases not matched to a gene; V was cut back by 1 base and J by 1 base. Per germline, CDR1 SGHDN and CDR2 FVKESK. CDR3 loop: CASSQVRLAGSRTDTQYF. The CDR3 DNA reads as TGTGCCAGCAGCCAAGTCCGACTAGCGGGATCCCGCACAGATACGCAGTATTTT.

This clonotype was detected many times. CDR3 nucleotides: TGTGCCAGCAGAGCGTCGGGAACCAATGAGCAGTTCTTC. As protein: CASRASGTNEQFF. The chain couples TRBV25-1 to TRBJ2-1; D perhaps matches TRBD2 (5 bases). The CDR3 extends over 13 amino acids. V lost 6 bases and J 6 bases, leaving 12 bases between the germline ends. Germline values: CDR1 MGHDK, CDR2 SYGVNS.

There are many counts of this clonotype. This chain links TRBV12-3 or TRBV12-4 with TRBJ1-5; maybe TRBD1 (5 bases). The CDR3 runs 13 residues. V gave up 4 bases and J gave up 6 bases, with 10 bases separating them. CDR3 nucleotide sequence: TGTGCCAGCAGTTCGACAGTCATTCAGCCCCAGCATTTT. Translation: CASSSTVIQPQHF.

This clonotype was seen at least ten times. The V call is TRBV27, the J call TRBJ2-7; 10 bases line up with TRBD2. The germline CDR1 and CDR2 sequences are MNHEY and SMNVEV (reference sequence). The CDR3 runs to 16 residues. Unmatched junction bases numbered 9, after V lost 7 bases and J lost 0 bases. The CDR3 is CASMILAGVGSYEQYF. CDR3 DNA sequence: TGTGCCAGCATGATCCTAGCGGGAGTGGGCTCCTACGAGCAGTACTTC.

In this sample, this clonotype turned up many times. This chain uses TRBV7-8 with TRBJ2-7; TRBD2 might be the D (6 bases). This CDR3 region has 14 residues. From germline, CDR1 is SGHVS and CDR2 FQNEAQ. V dropped 4 bases and J dropped 3 bases, with 13 bases sitting between them. The CDR3 here is CASSSLEGRYEQYV. The CDR3 bases are TGTGCCAGCAGCTCATTGGAGGGCCGCTACGAGCAGTACGTC.

This clonotype was counted between two and nine times. The rearrangement uses TRBV4-1 and TRBJ2-7; 14 bases fit TRBD2. CDR3 length: 19 amino acids. The V gene's germline CDR1 is MGHRA and CDR2 YSYEKL. V lost 1 base, J lost 1 base, and 9 bases stayed unmatched. CDR3 protein: CASSQVPGTSGSGSYEQYV. The CDR3 nucleotides are TGCGCCAGCAGCCAAGTCCCCGGGACTAGCGGGAGTGGGTCCTACGAGCAGTACGTC.

Ten or more counts support this clonotype. The CDR3 region is CASSTDLGQETQYF. Written as DNA, the CDR3 is TGTGCCAGCAGTACCGATTTGGGACAAGAGACCCAGTACTTC. V and J are TRBV12-3 or TRBV12-4 and TRBJ2-5, with D hard to call. CDR3 size: 14 residues. The ends were cut back, 5 bases at V and 2 bases at J, with 12 bases in the middle.

This clonotype was counted ten times or more. The chain joins TRBV12-3 or TRBV12-4 to TRBJ2-1; 13 bases align to TRBD2. V shed 5 bases and J 9 bases; nucleotides not matched to a gene: 4. This CDR3 is 14 amino acids long. The CDR3, as DNA: TGTGCCAGCAGTCGGACTAGCGGGAGAGGTGAGCAGTTCTTC. The encoded protein is CASSRTSGRGEQFF.

This clonotype was seen ten or more times. V gene TRBV7-9 combines with J gene TRBJ2-3, with TRBD2 matching 8 bases. Germline V gives CDR1 SEHNR, CDR2 FQNEAQ (reference sequence). V gave up 2 bases and J gave up 13 bases; unmatched junction bases: 11. This CDR3 contains 14 residues. CDR3 sequence reads: CASSLREAGVSKYF. The DNA for the CDR3 is TGTGCCAGCAGCTTAAGGGAAGCGGGAGTGTCGAAGTATTTT.